This entry is about one T cell receptor beta chain. The data originate from a study of TIL therapy for anti-PD-1-resistant metastatic lung cancer. Study information: Half of patients were current or former smokers.

The immunoSEQ assay was v3. Some clones are missing from TCRdb's copy, which holds only in-frame ones; the method was immunoSEQ multiplex PCR. Among about 52,000 clones listed, less than 80% were seen once. Time point here: pre-treatment sample, taken before nivolumab and TIL therapy. Here the sequenced sample was blood, taken at baseline. The clonotype originates from a woman between 25 and 85 years old with non-small cell lung cancer.

CDR3: CASSQGPTSGYTF. Here the CDR3 DNA reads TGTGCCAGCAGCCAAGGACCAACATCTGGCTACACCTTC. The chain joins TRBV14 to TRBJ1-2; no definite D call. The CDR3 consists of 13 residues. Trimming stripped 1 base from V and 7 bases from J, with 10 bases between. The germline V gene has CDR1 SGHDN and CDR2 FVKESK.